The 12 T cell receptor beta chains below all came from one sample that was sequenced in a study of blood T cell repertoires in COVID-19. Data came from immunoSEQ multiplex PCR; TCRdb stores just in-frame clones and leaves some out. The sample carries 300,000 to 450,000 clones, about 90% recorded once. The sequenced sample was peripheral blood. All receptors come from a woman aged 25 to 45 with COVID-19, enrolled during active disease.

This sequence joins TRBV6-7 and TRBJ2-7, with D tentatively TRBD1 (5 bases). TRBV6-7 is known as an ORF, though its function is uncertain. The CDR3 has 12 amino acids. V lost 8 bases and J lost 5, with 13 bases in between. For the CDR3, the DNA is TGTGCCAGCGAGCAGGGTCCCCACGAGCAGTACGTC. This sequence encodes CASEQGPHEQYV.

In its sample, this clone was seen once. The chain couples TRBV6-5 to TRBJ1-4; no firm D call. Germline assignment: CDR1 MNHEY and CDR2 SVGAGI. This CDR3 comprises 13 residues. Between the trimmed V and J ends, which lost 4 bases and 5 bases, there was a span of 8 bases. The CDR3 here is CASSSPPNEKLFF. The CDR3, as DNA: TGTGCCAGCAGTTCTCCCCCGAATGAAAAACTGTTTTTT.

The genes are TRBV12-3 or TRBV12-4 and TRBJ1-1; 8 bases align to TRBD1. V was clipped by 5 bases and J by 9 bases; unmatched bases: 5. The CDR3 runs to 12 residues. CDR3 DNA sequence: TGTGCCAGCAGTCTTCAGGGGGCCCAAGCTTTCTTT. Protein: CASSLQGAQAFF.

The CDR3 region has the DNA TGTGCCAGTAGTGAGTGGGGCATAGATCAGCCCCAGCATTTT. Translated, it gives CASSEWGIDQPQHF. The chain carries TRBV21-1 and TRBJ1-5; the table's D call TRBD1 went unverified against the DNA. TRBV21-1 is classified as a pseudogene. The length of the CDR3 is 14 residues.

V and J are TRBV12-3 or TRBV12-4 and TRBJ2-5, with D perhaps TRBD2 (6 bases). Trimming shortened V by 8 bases and J by 5 bases, and 15 bases separated the two germline ends. The CDR3 is made up of 13 amino acids. CDR3 in amino acids: CASFAGGGETQYF. CDR3 in DNA: TGTGCCAGCTTTGCAGGTGGGGGGGAGACCCAGTACTTC.

This clone was counted once. The rearrangement links TRBV9 to TRBJ1-1, with TRBD1 as a possible D gene (5 bases). Looked up from germline, CDR1 is SGDLS and CDR2 is YYNGEE. Trimming took off 4 bases at V and 7 bases at J, with 14 bases between the two ends. This CDR3 comprises 13 residues. The CDR3 spells CASSRINTGEAFF. CDR3 nucleotides: TGTGCCAGCAGCCGCATTAATACAGGTGAAGCTTTCTTT.

J is TRBJ1-1 and V is TRBV11-3, with D uncertain. The CDR3 runs 12 residues. Germline assignment: CDR1 SGHNT and CDR2 YENEEA. V lost 5 bases, J lost 6 bases, and 10 bases lay in between. In DNA form, the CDR3 reads TGTGCCAGCAGCGCAGGTGTTTCTGAAGCTTTCTTT. Translating it yields CASSAGVSEAFF.

The chain uses TRBV18 and TRBJ2-7; TRBD1 agrees at 11 bases. The CDR3 is 16 amino acids. The germline V gene encodes CDR1 KGHSH and CDR2 LQKENI. With V trimmed by 1 base and J by 4 bases, 6 bases remained unmatched. CDR3 loop: CASSPLKDRGRYEQYV. The DNA for the CDR3 is TGTGCCAGCTCACCACTAAAGGACAGGGGGCGATACGAGCAGTACGTC.

The chain links TRBV28 to TRBJ2-6, with D possibly matching TRBD1 (6 bases). Germline V gene data show CDR1 as MDHEN and CDR2 as SYDVKM. V lost 5 bases to trimming and J lost 0 bases, with 20 bases between them. The CDR3 is made up of 19 amino acids. CDR3 amino acids: CASSPGDRPYFSGANVLTF. In nucleotides, the CDR3 is TGTGCCAGCAGTCCGGGCGACAGGCCTTACTTCTCTGGGGCCAACGTCCTGACTTTC.

The CDR3 coding sequence is TGTGCCAGCAGCCTGCCGGCCGACAGGGCGACTGGCTACACCTTC. Residues: CASSLPADRATGYTF. This chain links TRBV7-9 with TRBJ1-2, with 7 bases matching TRBD1. This CDR3 contains 15 residues. With 5 bases clipped from V and 7 bases from J, the junction kept 13 bases outside the gene matches. In germline, CDR1 is SEHNR, CDR2 FQNEAQ (reference sequence).

The chain recombines TRBV5-1 with TRBJ1-1, with D tentatively TRBD1 (6 bases). The CDR3 has 14 residues. The V gene lost 4 bases and the J gene lost 5 bases, with 15 bases spanning the gap. Germline CDR1 and CDR2: SGHRS and YFSETQ. CDR3 region: CASSREGQGTEAFF. The CDR3 DNA is TGCGCCAGCAGCCGGGAGGGACAAGGGACTGAAGCTTTCTTT.

V gene TRBV4-2 combines with J gene TRBJ2-1; the match to TRBD2 covers 7 bases. The CDR3 contains 15 residues. Germline assignment: CDR1 LGHNA and CDR2 YNFKEQ. The J segment lost 4 bases and the V segment lost 1 base, leaving 4 bases of the junction unmatched. The CDR3 bases are TGTGCCAGCAGCCAAGTTGGGGGGGTTTACAATGAGCAGTTCTTC. This encodes CASSQVGGVYNEQFF.